This T cell receptor (beta chain) was identified in a study of T cells in women clearing cervical HPV infection. Study-wide background: Controls were women whose single incident HPV16 infection cleared within 12 months without precancer or cancer. General study findings and limits: Each sample's T-cell count was unknown, possibly confounding richness.

Comment on this clone: Its antigen is as yet unknown. The read falls 3 residues short of the CDR3 end, and the missing part is taken from the germline J gene.

Assay used: immunoSEQ multiplex PCR; TCRdb lists only in-frame clones, some missing. The sample table sets out fewer than 25,000 clones. The CDR3 is 13 amino acids. In germline, CDR1 is SQVTM, CDR2 ANQGSEA. Trimming took 4 bases from V and 8 from J; bases not matched to a gene: 5. Specimen: blood buffy coat. The sequence was collected from a woman aged 18 to 75 with a cervical HPV16 infection that either progressed to CIN3+ or cleared (not recorded which). The chain links TRBV29-1 to TRBJ1-6; 7 nucleotides agree with TRBD1. CDR3 sequence reads: CSVGTGPDSPLHF. The CDR3 bases that were read are TGCAGCGTTGGGACAGGACCTGATTCACCC.